These 30 T cell receptor beta chains came from one sample sequenced in a study of Tregs in tolerant kidney transplant recipients. The protocol was immunoSEQ multiplex PCR, while the TCRdb copy is restricted to in-frame clones and leaves out a portion. The profile shows roughly 250,000 clones, approximately 84% of them singletons. Sequencing was carried out using CD4+ T cells from blood. The receptor source for this set is a human donor in good health.

This chain joins TRBV9 and TRBJ1-1; possible D gene TRBD1, 5 bases. The germline V gene encodes CDR1 SGDLS and CDR2 YYNGEE. V lost 4 bases to trimming and J lost 5 bases, with 15 bases between them. The CDR3 contains 14 residues. CDR3 protein: CASSPGALGTEAFF. The DNA of the CDR3 is TGTGCCAGCAGCCCTGGGGCCCTGGGAACTGAAGCTTTCTTT.

The chain couples TRBV2 to TRBJ1-1; D call uncertain. This CDR3 is 13 amino acids long. CDR1 is SNHLY and CDR2 is FYNNEI in the germline V gene. V was cut by 6 bases and J by 1 base, with 9 bases left in between. The CDR3 sequence is CASRKERNTEAFF. The CDR3 DNA reads TGTGCCAGCAGAAAAGAGAGGAACACTGAAGCTTTCTTT.

The chain combines TRBV4-1 with TRBJ2-7; D gene uncertain. Germline CDR1 is MGHRA and CDR2 is YSYEKL. Trimming removed 0 bases from V and 1 base from J, with 7 bases in between. This CDR3 has 14 amino acids. The CDR3 region has the DNA TGCGCCAGCAGCCAAGATTGGTTGTCCTACGAGCAGTACTTC. Translating it yields CASSQDWLSYEQYF.

The chain joins TRBV7-3 to TRBJ1-2, with D unresolved. The CDR3 has 13 amino acids. Between the trimmed V and J ends, which lost 3 bases and 3 bases, there was a span of 8 bases. The germline V gene encodes CDR1 SGHTA and CDR2 FQGTGA. CDR3 in DNA: TGTGCCAGCAGCTTCTCGTTGGACTATGGCTACACCTTC. This translates into CASSFSLDYGYTF.

The V call is TRBV18, the J call TRBJ1-2; D possibly corresponds to TRBD1 (6 bases). V dropped 2 bases and J dropped 0 bases, with 10 bases sitting between them. The CDR3 covers 15 residues. Germline loops: CDR1 KGHSH, CDR2 LQKENI. CDR3 loop: CASSPGGGANYGYTF. CDR3 sequence (DNA): TGTGCCAGCTCACCAGGAGGGGGGGCTAACTATGGCTACACCTTC.

This clone came up a few times. The CDR3, as DNA: TGTGCCAGCAGCTTACAGATACGCTCCTACGAGCAGTACTTC. Encoded protein: CASSLQIRSYEQYF. The chain couples TRBV5-6 to TRBJ2-7; D gene uncertain. The CDR3 has 14 amino acids. Trimming shortened V by 2 bases and J by 0 bases, and 9 bases separated the two germline ends. Per the germline V gene, CDR1 is SGHDT and CDR2 is YYEEEE.

J is TRBJ2-5 and V is TRBV2; D might be TRBD2 (5 bases). V was shortened by 7 bases and J by 5 bases, with 8 bases between the two germline ends. CDR3 size: 11 residues. Germline CDR1 reads SNHLY; CDR2 reads FYNNEI. The CDR3 region is CASTSWETQYF. CDR3 DNA sequence: TGTGCCAGCACTAGCTGGGAGACCCAGTACTTC.

This clone is a singleton in its sample. This chain joins TRBV5-4 and TRBJ2-5; D is perhaps TRBD1 (5 bases). CDR1 and CDR2 (germline): SGHNT, YYREEE (reference sequence). V lost 6 bases to trimming and J lost 1 base, with 19 bases between them. The CDR3 has 16 amino acids. This CDR3 is CASTSLEGHLQETQYF. The DNA of the CDR3 is TGTGCCAGCACTTCGCTCGAAGGACATCTCCAAGAGACCCAGTACTTC.

The V gene is TRBV5-5, the J gene TRBJ2-7; weak D call: TRBD1 (5 bases). This CDR3 spans 13 amino acids. Trimming stripped 2 bases from V and 6 bases from J, with 12 bases between. Germline assignment: CDR1 SGHKS and CDR2 YYEKEE (reference sequence). The CDR3 loop reads CASSLIRDGEQYF. The DNA of the CDR3 is TGTGCCAGCAGCTTAATCAGGGATGGCGAGCAGTACTTC.

The chain carries TRBV2 and TRBJ2-7, with 7 bases fitting TRBD1. The CDR3 length is 14 residues. The germline gives CDR1 SNHLY, CDR2 FYNNEI. With V trimmed by 4 bases and J by 6 bases, 9 bases remained unmatched. The CDR3, as DNA: TGTGCCAGCAGTGTAGGCAGGGGGACGGGCGAGCAGTACTTC. This sequence encodes CASSVGRGTGEQYF.

The CDR3 DNA follows: TGCGCCAGCAGCTTCCTCCCCTCCCAGGGGGGGGACGAGCAGTACTTC. This codes for CASSFLPSQGGDEQYF. V usage is TRBV5-1 and J usage is TRBJ2-7; possibly TRBD1 or TRBD2 for D (7 bases each). The CDR3 is 16 amino acids. Germline CDR1 is SGHRS and CDR2 is YFSETQ. V was pared by 2 bases and J by 5 bases, with 20 bases between. Full variable domain (missing parts from reference TRBV5-1 and TRBJ2-7): KAGVTQTPRYLIKTRGQQVTLSCSPISGHRSVSWYQQTPGQGLQFLFEYFSETQRNKGNFPGRFSGRQFSNSRSEMNVSTLELGDSALYLCASSFLPSQGGDEQYFGPGTRLTVT.

V usage is TRBV20-1 and J usage is TRBJ1-1; the D is unclear. Trimming stripped 6 bases from V and 6 bases from J, with 8 bases between. The CDR3 length is 10 residues. Germline V gives CDR1 DFQATT, CDR2 SNEGSKA (reference sequence). The CDR3 DNA is TGCAGTGCGCCGGACTCTGAAGCTTTCTTT. Residues: CSAPDSEAFF.

The chain combines TRBV6-4 with TRBJ2-3; D may be TRBD2 (5 bases). From germline, CDR1 is MRHNA and CDR2 SNTAGT. CDR3 length equals 12 residues. Between the trimmed V and J ends, which lost 11 bases and 0 bases, there was a span of 9 bases. The CDR3 sequence: CAEGPSTDTQYF. In DNA form, the CDR3 reads TGTGCCGAGGGCCCCAGCACAGATACGCAGTATTTT.

The chain carries TRBV5-1 and TRBJ2-1; no firm D call. This CDR3 contains 12 residues. In germline, CDR1 is SGHRS, CDR2 YFSETQ. Between the trimmed V and J ends, which lost 4 bases and 8 bases, there was a span of 10 bases. CDR3 residues: CASSRARDEQFF. The CDR3 DNA sequence: TGCGCCAGCAGCCGCGCCCGCGATGAGCAGTTCTTC.

The chain links TRBV7-8 to TRBJ2-2; possible D gene TRBD1, 6 bases. The CDR3 is 16 residues long. V shed 6 bases and J shed 5 bases, with 19 bases lying between them. Germline V gene sequence: CDR1 SGHVS, CDR2 FQNEAQ. CDR3 nucleotides: TGTGCCAGCAGGTCGGACAGAAGGGTTATGACCGGGGAGCTGTTTTTT. This encodes CASRSDRRVMTGELFF.

The chain links TRBV7-3 to TRBJ1-1; no definite D call. Per germline, CDR1 SGHTA and CDR2 FQGTGA. This CDR3 region has 14 residues. V lost 1 base to trimming and J lost 1 base, with 7 bases between them. CDR3 nucleotide sequence: TGTGCCAGCAGCTTAATGTCCGAGAACACTGAAGCTTTCTTT. This codes for CASSLMSENTEAFF.

This chain uses TRBV11-2 with TRBJ2-7; D may be TRBD1 (5 bases). Germline CDR1 is SGHAT and CDR2 is FQNNGV. V shed 5 bases and J shed 2 bases, with 10 bases lying between them. This CDR3 contains 13 residues. CDR3 DNA sequence: TGTGCCAGCAGCCTGACAGTTACCTACGAGCAGTACTTC. Its translation is CASSLTVTYEQYF.

The V and J genes are TRBV11-2 and TRBJ2-5; D ambiguous. V gave up 1 base and J gave up 5 bases, with 5 bases separating them. Germline loops: CDR1 SGHAT, CDR2 FQNNGV. The CDR3 has 12 residues. CDR3 coding DNA: TGTGCCAGCAGCTTAGTGGGGGAGACCCAGTACTTC. As protein: CASSLVGETQYF.

This chain joins TRBV5-1 and TRBJ2-2, with TRBD2 matching over 15 bases. J gave up 3 bases and V 3 bases, and 3 bases lay outside the gene matches. The CDR3 is 17 residues long. Germline V gene data show CDR1 as SGHRS and CDR2 as YFSETQ. CDR3 sequence (DNA): TGCGCCAGCAGCTCGGGACTAGCGGGAGGAGACACCGGGGAGCTGTTTTTT. It specifies CASSSGLAGGDTGELFF.

V gene TRBV30 combines with J gene TRBJ2-7; no firm D call. V lost 5 bases to trimming and J lost 8 bases, with 10 bases between them. Germline CDR1 and CDR2: GTSNPN and SVGIG (reference sequence). The CDR3 totals 10 residues. CDR3 nucleotides: TGTGCCTGGTCGGGTCTCAAGCAGTACTTC. The encoded protein is CAWSGLKQYF. Full variable domain (outside the CDR3, taken from reference TRBV30 and TRBJ2-7): SQTIHQWPATLVQPVGSPLSLECTVEGTSNPNLYWYRQAAGRGLQLLFYSVGIGQISSEVPQNLSASRPQDRQFILSSKKLLLSDSGFYLCAWSGLKQYFGPGTRLTVT.

The rearrangement uses TRBV15 and TRBJ1-5, with D unclear. V lost 1 base, J lost 7 bases, and 5 bases lay in between. This CDR3 spans 12 amino acids. The germline V gene has CDR1 LNHNV and CDR2 YYDKDF (reference sequence). CDR3 sequence: CATSRAPQPQHF. The CDR3 nucleotides are TGTGCCACCAGCAGAGCCCCCCAGCCCCAGCATTTT.

The gene calls are TRBV11-1 and TRBJ1-2; TRBD1 agrees at 10 bases. The J segment lost 8 bases and the V segment lost 5 bases, leaving 5 bases of the junction unmatched. This CDR3 is 13 amino acids long. The germline V gene encodes CDR1 SGHAT and CDR2 FQDESV (reference sequence). Here the CDR3 reads CASSRDRGSGYTF. The CDR3 nucleotides are TGTGCCAGCAGCCGGGACAGGGGAAGCGGCTACACCTTC.

V gene TRBV7-9 combines with J gene TRBJ2-5; TRBD1 matches 7 bases. The J call may be in error: the DNA end matches TRBJ2-7 better. The CDR3 is made up of 13 amino acids. Germline CDR1 and CDR2: SEHNR and FQNEAQ (reference sequence). CDR3 nucleotides: TGTGCCAGCAGCACCGGGACAGCTTACGAGCAGTACTTC. It translates to CASSTGTAYEQYF.

The count of this clone is one. The chain uses TRBV10-1 and TRBJ1-4; 9 bases fit TRBD1. The germline V gene has CDR1 WNHNN and CDR2 SYGVQD (reference sequence). V lost 3 bases, J lost 7 bases, and 6 bases stayed unmatched. CDR3 size: 15 residues. CDR3 sequence: CASSDARQGGEKLFF. CDR3 coding DNA: TGCGCCAGCAGTGACGCTCGACAGGGGGGTGAAAAACTGTTTTTT.

The chain is built from TRBV2 and TRBJ2-2, with 7 bases matching TRBD2. CDR3 length: 14 amino acids. Germline lookup yields CDR1 SNHLY and CDR2 FYNNEI. Losses at the gene ends were 7 bases for V and 4 bases for J; bases not matched to a gene: 6. CDR3 coding DNA: TGTGCCAGCACTGGCGGGAGAAGCACCGGGGAGCTGTTTTTT. As protein: CASTGGRSTGELFF.

V usage is TRBV4-1 and J usage is TRBJ1-1; 9 positions agree with TRBD1. The CDR3 runs 15 residues. Germline V CDR1 and CDR2: MGHRA, YSYEKL. The V and J ends lost 4 bases and 3 bases, in that order; junction bases with no gene match: 6. The CDR3 loop reads CASSRGTGSHTEAFF. The DNA of the CDR3 is TGCGCCAGCAGCCGAGGGACAGGGAGTCACACTGAAGCTTTCTTT.

The CDR3 region is CASSGQTYGYTF. The CDR3 nucleotides are TGTGCCAGCAGTGGACAGACCTATGGCTACACCTTC. The chain joins TRBV21-1 to TRBJ1-2; TRBD1, the D gene given by the table, was not confirmed from the DNA. TRBV21-1 counts as a pseudogene. The CDR3 totals 12 residues.

CDR3 region: CASRPQGLSSYEQYF. The CDR3 DNA reads TGTGCCAGCAGACCACAAGGGTTGAGCTCCTACGAGCAGTACTTC. The chain joins TRBV6-5 to TRBJ2-7; D is undetermined. The V gene lost 6 bases and the J gene lost 0 bases, with 15 bases spanning the gap. The CDR3 covers 15 residues. Looked up from germline, CDR1 is MNHEY and CDR2 is SVGAGI.

The chain recombines TRBV2 with TRBJ1-5; TRBD1 agrees at 7 bases. Per germline, CDR1 SNHLY and CDR2 FYNNEI. J gave up 3 bases and V 8 bases, and 10 bases lay outside the gene matches. The CDR3 consists of 15 residues. CDR3 residues: CASGLQGLANQPQHF. CDR3 in DNA: TGTGCCAGCGGTTTACAGGGGCTAGCCAATCAGCCCCAGCATTTT.

The genes are TRBV11-3 and TRBJ1-5; 7 nucleotides match TRBD1. This CDR3 region has 18 residues. Germline CDR1 reads SGHNT; CDR2 reads YENEEA. V was pared by 2 bases and J by 0 bases, with 10 bases of the junction left unmatched. The CDR3 bases are TGTGCCAGCAGCTTATATACCCCCCGGGACAGTAGCAATCAGCCCCAGCATTTT. It is translated as CASSLYTPRDSSNQPQHF.